This TCR beta chain was found in a study of patients and donors after allogeneic stem cell transplantation. In TCRdb, the RT-PCR reads were re-called with MiXCR into one record per CDR3 protein. Among over 350,000 distinct CDR3 sequences listed, under 20% were seen once. Trimming removed 4 bases at V and 10 bases at J, with 7 bases between. Looked up from germline, CDR1 is MDHEN and CDR2 is SYDVKM. The CDR3 is made up of 10 amino acids. This clonotype was seen ten or more times. This receptor was taken from a human donor who was either an allogeneic HSCT recipient or a stem cell or donor lymphocyte infusion donor (not recorded which). It is not recorded whose cells these are; they may come from a transplant donor. The sequenced sample was blood, either unsorted or a sorted T cell fraction (not recorded which). The chain employs TRBV28 and TRBJ1-1; D gene ambiguous. Here the CDR3 reads CASSSSGAFF. CDR3 nucleotide sequence: TGTGCCAGCAGTTCCAGCGGAGCTTTCTTT.